This T cell receptor (beta chain) was found in a study of blood T cells in healthy people across ages. General study results and limits: The fall in TCR beta diversity per million T cells was roughly linear with age.

The CDR3 has 15 amino acids. The V gene's germline CDR1 is LGHNA and CDR2 YNFKEQ. V lost 1 base and J 5 bases, leaving 14 bases between the germline ends. Through a sample-barcoded 5' primer and a J-beta primer mix, a second PCR was run for 7 to 11 cycles. Each CDR3 protein gets one entry after TCRdb re-called the 5' RACE reads with MiXCR. The profile shows about 640,000 distinct CDR3 sequences, approximately 59% of them singletons. As regards this clonotype: The antigen remains unidentified.

No fewer than 6 million PBMCs went into each sample. This chain connects TRBV4-2 to TRBJ2-5; D possibly uses TRBD1 or TRBD2 (6 bases each). The receptor's source is a man between 60 and 75 years old in good health. Sequencing was performed on blood. The CDR3 sequence is CASSQVGGTRETQYF. CDR3 nucleotide sequence: TGTGCCAGCAGCCAAGTAGGGGGGACTCGGGAGACCCAGTACTTC.